This TCR beta chain is drawn from a study of identical twins. The study's findings and limits: Invariant T cells like MAIT and iNKT could partly confound the zero-insertion analyses.

Trimming cost V 5 bases and J 15 bases, with 14 bases left between them. The CDR3 has 11 amino acids. The V gene's germline CDR1 is LGHNT and CDR2 FRNRAP. TCRdb ran MiXCR on the 5' RACE reads and lists one entry per CDR3 protein. The table lists about 690,000 distinct CDR3 sequences, 6.1% of them singletons. On this clonotype itself: Its antigen remains unknown.

The rearrangement uses TRBV12-5 and TRBJ2-1; no definite D call. The clonotype comes from a man aged 18 to 29 in good health. Input material: naive T cells sorted from blood. The CDR3 sequence: CASGPLGSLFF. In DNA, the CDR3 is TGTGCTAGTGGTCCTTTAGGGTCGCTGTTCTTC.